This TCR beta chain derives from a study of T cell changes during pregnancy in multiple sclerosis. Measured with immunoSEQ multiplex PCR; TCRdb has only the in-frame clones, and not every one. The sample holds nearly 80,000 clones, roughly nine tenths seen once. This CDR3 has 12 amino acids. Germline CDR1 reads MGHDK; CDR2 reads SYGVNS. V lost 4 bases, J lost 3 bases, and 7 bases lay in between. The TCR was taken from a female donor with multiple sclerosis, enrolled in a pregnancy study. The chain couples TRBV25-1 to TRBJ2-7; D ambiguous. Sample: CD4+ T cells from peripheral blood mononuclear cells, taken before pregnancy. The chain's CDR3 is CASSAGYYEQYF. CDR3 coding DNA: TGTGCCAGCAGTGCAGGATACTACGAGCAGTACTTC.